This is a list of T cell receptor beta chains from one sample in a study of response to subunit inactivated influenza vaccine. TCRdb reprocessed the RT-PCR reads with MiXCR, giving one entry per CDR3 protein. The profile shows more than 500,000 distinct CDR3 sequences, about 10% of them singletons. The same sample was also used in a study of T cells expressing NK-cell markers.

Sequenced here: PBMCs from blood, sampled on the day of vaccination. The origin of the receptors is a man aged 45-65 years who received an inactivated influenza vaccine. The CDR3 runs from the conserved cysteine through the conserved F or W. A D gene is named only where the DNA matches it firmly. Size is stated for part of the rows, as once, few or many counts, or as a class when the clone is expanded.

clone_size d_call j_call v_call cdr3_nt cdr3_aa
once NA TRBJ1-1 TRBV18 TGTGCCAGCTCCCCGCTAAACGGGAACACTGAAGCTTTCTTT CASSPLNGNTEAFF
many NA TRBJ2-5 TRBV29-1 TGCAGCGTTGACCGCCAAGAGACCCAGTACTTC CSVDRQETQYF
many NA TRBJ2-5 TRBV29-1 TGCAGCGTCGTCCGAAGGGGACCTCAAGAGACCCAGTACTTC CSVVRRGPQETQYF
many NA TRBJ2-5 TRBV29-1 TGCAGCGTTGAAAGGTTAGCTTTGGAAGAGACCCAGTACTTC CSVERLALEETQYF
few NA TRBJ2-7 TRBV12-3/TRBV12-4 TGTGCCAGCAGTTCAGGGCTAAACGAGCAGTACTTC CASSSGLNEQYF
many NA TRBJ2-3 TRBV9 TGTGCCAGCAGCGTAGCTGTGGGAGCGCCCGATACGCAGTATTTT CASSVAVGAPDTQYF
once TRBD1 TRBJ2-1 TRBV12-3/TRBV12-4 TGTGCCAGCAGTTTGTATACCGCGACAGGGGATTTTGAGCAGTTCTTC CASSLYTATGDFEQFF
NA TRBD2 TRBJ2-1 TRBV15 TGTGCCACCAGCTTTAGCGGGGGGGGTCGGGATGAGCAGTTCTTC CATSFSGGGRDEQFF
NA NA TRBJ2-1 TRBV6-2/TRBV6-3 TGTGCCAGCAGTTACTCGCGAATAGTAAGCGGGCTCCTTAGGGGCAATGAGCAGTTCTTC CASSYSRIVSGLLRGNEQFF
many NA TRBJ1-3 TRBV29-1 TGCAGCGCAAGGACCGGCTCCTCTGGAAACACCATATATTTT CSARTGSSGNTIYF
NA NA TRBJ2-7 TRBV20-1 TGCAGTGCTAGGAAACGGCTGGGATACGAGCAGTACTTC CSARKRLGYEQYF
NA NA TRBJ2-1 TRBV18 TGTGCCAGCTCACCCCGGAATGGCAATGAGCAGTTCTTC CASSPRNGNEQFF
many NA TRBJ1-5 TRBV12-3/TRBV12-4 TGCGCCAGCAGCTTGTTAGGATATAGCAATCAGCCCCAGCATTTT CASSLLGYSNQPQHF
NA NA TRBJ1-1 TRBV5-4 TGTGCCAGCAGCGTAGGTGGCCCCAGGAACACTGAAGCTTTCTTT CASSVGGPRNTEAFF
few TRBD2 TRBJ2-1 TRBV6-1 TGTGCCAGCAGAAAAAGCGGGGGGAGAATCAATGAGCAGTTCTTC CASRKSGGRINEQFF
many NA TRBJ2-1 TRBV5-1 TGCGCCAGCTCCTTACAGGGATCACACAATGAGCAGTTCTTC CASSLQGSHNEQFF
few TRBD2 TRBJ2-4 TRBV20-1 TGCAGTGCTAGAGGACCACTAGCGACCCTAGCCAAAAACATTCAGTACTTC CSARGPLATLAKNIQYF
few NA TRBJ2-1 TRBV5-1 TGCGCCAGCAGCTTTTCCGGACCTGGGAATGAGCAGTTCTTC CASSFSGPGNEQFF